The 5 T cell receptor beta chains listed next were all sequenced from one sample in a study of identical twins. TCRdb passed the 5' RACE reads through MiXCR, listing each CDR3 protein once. The data contain about 790,000 distinct CDR3 sequences, over 15% of them singletons. The same sample was also used in a study of T cells expressing NK-cell markers.

What was sequenced was PBMCs. These receptors came from a woman younger than 30 in good health.

The sample holds many counts of this clonotype. The J gene is TRBJ1-2, the V gene TRBV5-1; D ambiguous. From germline, CDR1 is SGHRS and CDR2 YFSETQ. This CDR3 region has 13 residues. The V end lost 3 bases, the J end lost 8 bases, and 14 bases lay between the germline ends. The CDR3 sequence is CASSSPEGWGYTF. The CDR3 nucleotides read TGCGCCAGCAGCTCCCCTGAAGGGTGGGGCTACACCTTC.

This clonotype was counted ten times or more. The chain has TRBV24-1 and TRBJ1-6, with D possibly matching TRBD1 (6 bases). The germline CDR1 and CDR2 sequences are KGHDR and SFDVKD. Between the trimmed V and J ends, which lost 3 bases and 10 bases, there was a span of 15 bases. The CDR3 has 15 residues. The CDR3, as DNA: TGTGCCACCAGTGATGAAGACAGGCCGGGCTCACCCCTCCACTTT. Translation: CATSDEDRPGSPLHF.

This clonotype appeared once. The rearrangement uses TRBV5-1 and TRBJ2-5; D possibly corresponds to TRBD2 (5 bases). This CDR3 contains 16 residues. V lost 4 bases to trimming and J lost 4 bases, with 20 bases between them. The V gene's germline CDR1 is SGHRS and CDR2 YFSETQ. This chain's CDR3 is CASSVGGAQMRETQYF. For the CDR3, the DNA is TGCGCCAGCAGCGTTGGAGGAGCCCAAATGAGAGAGACCCAGTACTTC.

V gene TRBV12-3 or TRBV12-4 combines with J gene TRBJ1-2; TRBD1 agrees at 9 bases. J lost 4 bases, V lost 4 bases, and 7 bases had no gene match. The CDR3 sequence is 15 residues long. CDR3 sequence: CASSSGQGTGYGYTF. Written as DNA, the CDR3 is TGTGCCAGCAGTTCGGGACAGGGAACTGGCTATGGCTACACCTTC.

There are a few counts of this clonotype. This chain uses TRBV5-1 with TRBJ2-7; D possibly corresponds to TRBD2 (5 bases). V lost 6 bases and J 2 bases, leaving 15 bases between the germline ends. CDR1 SGHRS and CDR2 YFSETQ come from the germline V gene. The CDR3 consists of 14 residues. The CDR3 loop reads CASNEDTRPYEQYF. In DNA form, the CDR3 reads TGCGCCAGCAACGAGGATACTAGGCCCTACGAGCAGTACTTC.